This TCR beta chain stems from a study of identical twins (dated by TCRdb to the mid-2010s). Concerning the study at large: The study deep-sequenced TCR alpha and beta repertoires from monozygotic twins, unrelated adults of various ages and cord blood to test whether fetal clonotypes persist. Replicate twin experiments were performed at different times using different library preparation protocols to rule out contamination. Summary of the overall study and its limitations: Abundant cord blood beta clonotypes had fewer insertions, young adult naive repertoires showed a similar but weaker trend, and memory repertoires showed no such trend. Zero-insertion analyses could be partly confounded by invariant T cells such as MAIT and iNKT, although diverse VJ usage argued against such confounding for most clonotypes. Because the same donors could not be followed over many years, conclusions were based on cross-sectional statistical analysis. In beta out-of-frame sequences, excess twin sharing was weaker, because having fewer shared sequences lowered the signal-to-noise ratio. Out-of-frame TCR alpha sharing in monozygotic twins was systematically underestimated by recombination models, whereas sharing between unrelated individuals was in agreement with the recombination models. Compared with coincidental sharing between unrelated individuals, an excess of low generation-probability sequences was observed among out-of-frame TCR alpha sequences shared between twins.

Every donor in the study was a healthy Caucasian. The germline V gene yields MNHEY for CDR1 and SVGEGT for CDR2. The CDR3 runs 14 amino acids, cysteine and phenylalanine included. Left in the record is the CDR3 DNA by itself, 42 bases read in frame from the first base. Trimming removed 7 bases from V and 4 bases from J; the gene matches leave 6 bases unexplained. In this sample, this clonotype turned up a few times. This receptor's antigen is unknown. Qualities for individual bases were not recorded, and no much larger clone is one base off. The library was built by means of 5' RACE. Instrument used: Illumina HiSeq 2000. Template switching introduced a universal primer binding site; the final cDNA contained a unique molecular identifier, enabling accurate counting of TCR cDNA molecules. Specific primers in the conserved constant-segment region were used to synthesize first-strand cDNA for the TCR alpha and beta chains. Each cDNA library was double barcoded, with a SMART-Mk sample barcode plus Illumina barcodes, to control for contamination. TruSeq adapter sequences along with Illumina sample barcodes were introduced in two successive PCR steps. The Illumina HiSeq platform was used with custom primers to sequence TCR alpha and beta cDNA libraries. Processing in the source paper ran as follows. MiGEC processed the raw reads to extract unique molecular identifiers, while MiXCR was used to determine the CDR3 positions. For each individual, recombination models were inferred using an EM algorithm with the repgenHMM and IGoR tools. The tcR package in R was used for shared clonotype analysis, with sharing normalized by the product of cloneset sizes. To study raw recombination without the effects of thymic and clonal selection, out-of-frame nonproductive sequences were analyzed. TCRdb trimmed the raw reads at Q25, called clones with MiXCR and kept productive beta chains. Duplicate CDR3 protein sequences are folded into a single record with the most common DNA and genes. These V and J calls originate from TCRdb's pipeline instead of the authors' own analysis. The sample table shows 1.5 million to 2 million distinct CDR3 sequences, and around a third are seen once. The ten top clones hold over 0.25% of the sample.

The V gene is TRBV6-2 or TRBV6-3 and the J gene is TRBJ2-7, and TRBD1 matches 11 of the central bases. This receptor was obtained from a newborn girl in good health. Sequences were obtained from cord blood. The CDR3 reads as follows: CASNRDRGTYEQYF. The DNA sequence is TGTGCCAGCAACCGGGACAGGGGGACGTACGAGCAGTACTTC.